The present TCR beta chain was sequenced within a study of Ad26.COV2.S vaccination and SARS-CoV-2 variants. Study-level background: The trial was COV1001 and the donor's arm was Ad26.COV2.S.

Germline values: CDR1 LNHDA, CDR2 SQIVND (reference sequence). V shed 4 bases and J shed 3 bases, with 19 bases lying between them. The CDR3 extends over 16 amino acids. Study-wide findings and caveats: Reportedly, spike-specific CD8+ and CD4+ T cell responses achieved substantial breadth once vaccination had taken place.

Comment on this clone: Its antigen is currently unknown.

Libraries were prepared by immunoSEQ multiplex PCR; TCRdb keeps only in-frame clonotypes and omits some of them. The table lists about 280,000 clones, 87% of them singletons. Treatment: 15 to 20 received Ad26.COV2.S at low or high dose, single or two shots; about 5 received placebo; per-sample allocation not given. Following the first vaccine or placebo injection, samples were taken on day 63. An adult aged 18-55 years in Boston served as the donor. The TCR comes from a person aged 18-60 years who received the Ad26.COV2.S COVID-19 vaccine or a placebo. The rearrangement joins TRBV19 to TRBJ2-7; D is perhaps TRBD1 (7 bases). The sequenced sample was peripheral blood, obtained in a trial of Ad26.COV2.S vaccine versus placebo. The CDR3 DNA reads TGTGCCAGTAGTACGCAGGGGGGCGGGGCAGTCTACGAGCAGTACTTC. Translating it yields CASSTQGGGAVYEQYF. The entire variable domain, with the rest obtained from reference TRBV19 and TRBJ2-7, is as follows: DGGITQSPKYLFRKEGQNVTLSCEQNLNHDAMYWYRQDPGQGLRLIYYSQIVNDFQKGDIAEGYSVSREKKESFPLTVTSAQKNPTAFYLCASSTQGGGAVYEQYFGPGTRLTVT.